A single sample gave rise to the 32 T cell receptor beta chains below, sequenced in a study of T cells in Graves' hyperthyroidism and ophthalmopathy. TCR beta CDR3 sequences were amplified from RNA transcripts. Carried out on the TCR CDR3, a first-round RT-PCR used the HTBI primer set. One entry per CDR3 protein, called by TCRdb with MiXCR from the multiplex PCR reads. The sample lists roughly 530,000 distinct CDR3 sequences; approximately 17% were seen once. Sequencing used blood. These receptors were taken from a woman younger than 35 with Graves' ophthalmopathy.

There are many counts of this clonotype. This chain uses TRBV20-1 with TRBJ1-1; D call uncertain. The ends were cut back, 3 bases at V and 0 bases at J, with 5 bases in the middle. CDR1 is DFQATT and CDR2 is SNEGSKA in the germline V gene (reference sequence). The CDR3 runs to 12 residues. The CDR3: CSASTVNTEAFF. The CDR3 coding sequence is TGCAGTGCTAGTACTGTGAACACTGAAGCTTTCTTT.

Many counts were recorded for this clonotype. CDR3 protein: CASSSRDRGSEQYF. DNA for the CDR3: TGTGCCAGCAGTTCCCGGGACAGGGGCAGCGAGCAGTACTTC. This chain connects TRBV27 to TRBJ2-7; TRBD1 agrees at 10 bases. CDR3 length: 14 amino acids. Unmatched junction bases numbered 6, after V lost 4 bases and J lost 6 bases. Germline V gene lookup returns CDR1 MNHEY and CDR2 SMNVEV (reference sequence).

For this clonotype: A much larger clone is a single base away; this may be a read error. The CDR3 ends on some other residue instead of the conserved phenylalanine or tryptophan, so this is likely a read error. The chain couples TRBV30 to TRBJ1-1; the match to TRBD1 covers 8 bases. Germline CDR1 and CDR2: GTSNPN and SVGIG (reference sequence). This CDR3 has 14 residues. J lost 4 bases, V lost 0 bases, and 4 bases had no gene match. The CDR3 region is CAWSVTGGSTEAFL. Written as DNA, the CDR3 is TGTGCCTGGAGTGTAACAGGGGGAAGCACTGAAGCTTTCCTT.

This clonotype has a handful of counts. This chain links TRBV27 with TRBJ2-2; the match to TRBD1 covers 8 bases. V shed 3 bases, J shed 3 bases, and the junction held 3 bases outside the gene matches. Germline V gene sequence: CDR1 MNHEY, CDR2 SMNVEV (reference sequence). This CDR3 has 15 residues. This CDR3 reads CASSFSGGDTGELFF. As DNA, the CDR3 is TGTGCCAGCAGTTTTTCAGGGGGCGACACCGGGGAGCTGTTTTTT.

This clonotype has a count of ten or more. J is TRBJ2-7 and V is TRBV27; D not resolved. The germline CDR1 and CDR2 sequences are MNHEY and SMNVEV (reference sequence). This CDR3 comprises 14 residues. With 2 bases removed from V and 3 bases from J, the gap between germline ends came to 11 bases. CDR3 sequence (DNA): TGTGCCAGCAGTTTAGTCGGGCAGGTCTACGAGCAGTACTTC. Protein product: CASSLVGQVYEQYF.

This clonotype was found many times. The J gene is TRBJ2-1, the V gene TRBV27; TRBD2 aligns across 10 bases. CDR3 length equals 18 residues. V was pared by 1 base and J by 8 bases, with 14 bases of the junction left unmatched. In germline, CDR1 is MNHEY, CDR2 SMNVEV (reference sequence). The CDR3 region is CASSLFSRPASGSYEQFF. CDR3 DNA: TGTGCCAGCAGTTTATTTAGCAGGCCGGCTAGCGGGAGCTATGAGCAGTTCTTC.

This clonotype showed up many times. The rearrangement joins TRBV10-3 to TRBJ1-1; D is perhaps TRBD1 (6 bases). The CDR3 runs to 14 residues. Trimming removed 4 bases at V and 2 bases at J, with 11 bases between. Germline loops: CDR1 ENHRY, CDR2 SYGVKD. This CDR3 reads CAISAQGTNTEAFF. In DNA, the CDR3 is TGTGCCATCAGTGCACAGGGTACTAACACTGAAGCTTTCTTT.

The rearrangement joins TRBV10-2 to TRBJ2-5, with D unresolved. Trimming stripped 6 bases from V and 5 bases from J, with 13 bases between. The V gene's germline CDR1 is WSHSY and CDR2 SAAADI. The CDR3 extends over 13 amino acids. CDR3 nucleotide sequence: TGCGCCAGCAGCGACTTGGACGTGGAGACCCAGTACTTC. The encoded protein is CASSDLDVETQYF.

Note on this clonotype: A much larger clone lies one base from this, so it may be a read error. V is TRBV6-1 and J is TRBJ2-3; tentatively, D is TRBD2 (6 bases). Trimming removed 1 base at V and 2 bases at J, with 10 bases between. This CDR3 has 15 amino acids. Germline V gene sequence: CDR1 MNHNS, CDR2 SASEGT. This chain's CDR3 is CASSEVGGNTDTQYF. The CDR3 bases are TGTGCCAGCAGTGAAGTTGGGGGGAACACAGATACGCAGTATTTT.

Only a few counts were recorded for this clonotype. This chain links TRBV5-1 with TRBJ2-2; 8 nucleotides match TRBD1. After removal of 3 bases from V and 4 bases from J, the junction contained 8 bases not matched to a gene. CDR1 SGHRS and CDR2 YFSETQ come from the germline V gene. The CDR3 length is 16 residues. Here the CDR3 reads CASSSPTGDITGELFF. In nucleotides, the CDR3 is TGCGCCAGCAGCTCCCCGACAGGGGATATCACCGGGGAGCTGTTTTTT.

The chain links TRBV25-1 to TRBJ2-4; D remains unclear. V lost 2 bases and J 2 bases, leaving 10 bases between the germline ends. CDR3 length equals 15 residues. CDR1 and CDR2 (germline): MGHDK, SYGVNS. The CDR3 here is CASSEEWGTKNIQYF. The DNA for the CDR3 is TGTGCCAGCAGTGAAGAGTGGGGAACCAAAAACATTCAGTACTTC.

There are a few counts of this clonotype. The chain joins TRBV28 to TRBJ2-7; D tentatively fits TRBD1 or TRBD2 (5 bases each). The V end was cut by 6 bases, the J end by 3 bases, with 9 bases between. There are 12 residues in the CDR3. Per germline, CDR1 MDHEN and CDR2 SYDVKM. CDR3 loop: CASRGDGYEQYF. DNA of the CDR3: TGTGCCAGCAGAGGGGACGGCTACGAGCAGTACTTC. Full variable domain (missing parts from reference TRBV28 and TRBJ2-7): DVKVTQSSRYLVKRTGEKVFLECVQDMDHENMFWYRQDPGLGLRLIYFSYDVKMKEKGDIPEGYSVSREKKERFSLILESASTNQTSMYLCASRGDGYEQYFGPGTRLTVT.

The V gene is TRBV2, the J gene TRBJ2-3; the match to TRBD2 covers 13 bases. CDR3 length equals 14 residues. V lost 8 bases and J lost 5; bases outside the gene matches: 4. CDR1 SNHLY and CDR2 FYNNEI come from the germline V gene. The DNA for the CDR3 is TGTGCCAGCCGAACTAGCGGGAGGGTAGATACGCAGTATTTT. Its protein product is CASRTSGRVDTQYF.

The chain joins TRBV13 to TRBJ2-7; D gene uncertain. V gave up 3 bases and J gave up 5 bases, with 14 bases separating them. CDR3 size: 14 residues. Germline V gene data show CDR1 as PRHDT and CDR2 as FYEKMQ (reference sequence). CDR3 amino acids: CASSFEPPGNEQYF. CDR3 nucleotide sequence: TGTGCCAGCAGCTTTGAACCCCCCGGCAACGAGCAGTACTTC.

This chain joins TRBV12-3 or TRBV12-4 and TRBJ2-1; 8 bases map to TRBD1. The J call is uncertain, as TRBJ2-7 better fits the DNA end. The length of the CDR3 is 14 residues. CDR3 DNA: TGTGCCAGCAGTTTGAGGGCAGGGGGCAATGAGCAGTACTTC. Translation gives CASSLRAGGNEQYF.

The chain links TRBV15 to TRBJ2-7; 7 nucleotides agree with TRBD1. Germline V gene data show CDR1 as LNHNV and CDR2 as YYDKDF (reference sequence). V dropped 3 bases and J dropped 2; count of bases not matched to a gene: 7. The CDR3 extends over 15 amino acids. CDR3 coding DNA: TGTGCCACCAGCAGGCAACCGGGACAGCCCTACGAGCAGTACTTC. This sequence encodes CATSRQPGQPYEQYF.

Ten or more counts support this clonotype. This sequence joins TRBV30 and TRBJ1-2; no firm D call. V dropped 8 bases and J dropped 5 bases, with 12 bases sitting between them. CDR3 length: 11 residues. Germline CDR1 GTSNPN, CDR2 SVGIG (reference sequence). This chain's CDR3 is CAADGRYGYTF. CDR3 nucleotides: TGTGCCGCCGACGGACGGTATGGCTACACCTTC. The full variable domain, completed using reference TRBV30 and TRBJ1-2, is SQTIHQWPATLVQPVGSPLSLECTVEGTSNPNLYWYRQAAGRGLQLLFYSVGIGQISSEVPQNLSASRPQDRQFILSSKKLLLSDSGFYLCAADGRYGYTFGSGTRLTVV.

This clonotype was counted many times. This sequence joins TRBV28 and TRBJ2-7; TRBD1 matches at 7 bases. V was clipped by 4 bases and J by 4 bases; unmatched bases: 7. Per the germline V gene, CDR1 is MDHEN and CDR2 is SYDVKM. The CDR3 sequence is 14 residues long. CDR3 loop: CASSSRQGLYEQYF. The CDR3 DNA is TGTGCCAGCAGTTCTCGACAGGGATTATACGAGCAGTACTTC.

This clonotype has ten or more counts. The chain uses TRBV4-1 and TRBJ2-3, with D uncertain. The CDR3 length is 15 residues. Between the trimmed V and J ends, which lost 0 bases and 2 bases, there was a span of 9 bases. In germline, CDR1 is MGHRA, CDR2 YSYEKL. CDR3 nucleotides: TGCGCCAGCAGCCAAGACGTGGGCCCCACAGATACGCAGTATTTT. Its protein is CASSQDVGPTDTQYF.

This clonotype was detected ten times or more. The chain combines TRBV2 with TRBJ1-1; D not resolved. CDR1 is SNHLY and CDR2 is FYNNEI in the germline V gene. V was clipped by 3 bases and J by 4 bases, with 12 bases between them. The CDR3 has 14 residues. The CDR3 bases are TGTGCCAGCAGTGAGGAGGTTCGGATCACTGAAGCTTTCTTT. Its translation: CASSEEVRITEAFF.

In this sample, this clonotype turned up many times. V is TRBV28 and J is TRBJ1-1; no definite D call. The CDR3 sequence is 13 residues long. Trimming shortened V by 3 bases and J by 5 bases, and 10 bases separated the two germline ends. Per germline, CDR1 MDHEN and CDR2 SYDVKM. DNA of the CDR3: TGTGCCAGCAGTTTTACAAAATCTACTGAAGCTTTCTTT. Protein: CASSFTKSTEAFF.

This rearrangement joins TRBV27 to TRBJ2-6; 8 bases are shared with TRBD1. The CDR3 spans 16 residues. J lost 7 bases, V lost 5 bases, and 10 bases had no gene match. The germline gives CDR1 MNHEY, CDR2 SMNVEV (reference sequence). The DNA of the CDR3 is TGTGCCAGCAGTCCGTCGACAGGGGAAATAGCCAACGTCCTGACTTTC. Its protein is CASSPSTGEIANVLTF.

This clonotype was counted many times. CDR3 sequence (DNA): TGTGCCAGCAGTGAAAACGACAGGAAGTATGGCTACACCTTC. It yields the protein CASSENDRKYGYTF. The chain joins TRBV2 to TRBJ1-2; perhaps TRBD1 as D (6 bases). Germline loops: CDR1 SNHLY, CDR2 FYNNEI. V shed 2 bases and J shed 5 bases, with 12 bases lying between them. The CDR3 covers 14 residues.

This clonotype was seen repeatedly, ten times or more. This chain connects TRBV11-2 to TRBJ1-5; D ambiguous. Germline CDR1 is SGHAT and CDR2 is FQNNGV. The CDR3 has 14 residues. V was clipped by 1 base and J by 3 bases, with 7 bases between them. CDR3 region: CASSLGPNNQPQHF. The CDR3 nucleotides are TGTGCCAGCAGCTTAGGCCCCAACAATCAGCCCCAGCATTTT. Variable domain in full (rest from reference TRBV11-2 and TRBJ1-5): EAGVAQSPRYKIIEKRQSVAFWCNPISGHATLYWYQQILGQGPKLLIQFQNNGVVDDSQLPKDRFSAERLKGVDSTLKIQPAKLEDSAVYLCASSLGPNNQPQHFGDGTRLSIL.

This clonotype appeared a few times. This chain connects TRBV18 to TRBJ2-1; 7 nucleotides align to TRBD1. V dropped 1 base and J dropped 11; count of bases not matched to a gene: 17. The CDR3 has 17 residues. Germline V gene sequence: CDR1 KGHSH, CDR2 LQKENI. The CDR3 is CASSPQTGIGLPGKQFF. The CDR3 DNA is TGTGCCAGCTCACCACAGACAGGGATCGGGCTTCCGGGAAAGCAGTTCTTC.

This clonotype came up many times. CDR3 nucleotide sequence: TGTGCCTGGAGTCCTACGGAATACGAGCAGTACTTC. Amino acid sequence: CAWSPTEYEQYF. This sequence joins TRBV30 and TRBJ2-7; D gene ambiguous. Germline assignment: CDR1 GTSNPN and CDR2 SVGIG (reference sequence). The V gene lost 2 bases and the J gene lost 4 bases, with 9 bases spanning the gap. The CDR3 consists of 12 residues.

This clonotype was observed a few times. The junction shows a germline mismatch at one end, possibly a read error. The chain couples TRBV5-1 to TRBJ2-1; 8 bases map to TRBD2. CDR1 and CDR2 (germline): SGHRS, YFSETQ. The CDR3 is 18 amino acids. The CDR3 sequence: CASSPGAPGLAAYDEQFF. The CDR3 DNA reads as TGCGCCAGCAGCCCGGGCGCCCCCGGACTAGCCGCCTACGATGAGCAGTTCTTC. Using reference TRBV5-1 and TRBJ2-1 for the parts outside the CDR3, the full variable domain is KAGVTQTPRYLIKTRGQQVTLSCSPISGHRSVSWYQQTPGQGLQFLFEYFSETQRNKGNFPGRFSGRQFSNSRSEMNVSTLELGDSALYLCASSPGAPGLAAYDEQFFGPGTRLTVL.

This clonotype was seen a handful of times. The chain employs TRBV7-6 and TRBJ2-7, with D maybe TRBD2 (6 bases). Germline loops: CDR1 SGHVS, CDR2 FNYEAQ. With 1 base removed from V and 6 bases from J, the gap between germline ends came to 10 bases. The CDR3 loop spans 13 amino acids. This CDR3 is CASSLGPSAEQYF. Here the CDR3 DNA reads TGTGCCAGCAGCTTAGGGCCTAGCGCCGAGCAGTACTTC.

In this sample, this clonotype turned up many times. The genes are TRBV2 and TRBJ2-3; the D call may be TRBD1 or TRBD2 (5 bases each). This CDR3 is built from 18 residues. CDR1 is SNHLY, CDR2 FYNNEI, per germline. Trimming removed 2 bases from V and 1 base from J, with 19 bases in between. The CDR3, as DNA: TGTGCCAGCAGTGAACGGGGCTCTGGAAGGGTCGGCACAGATACGCAGTATTTT. Protein sequence: CASSERGSGRVGTDTQYF.

This clonotype was found a few times. The genes are TRBV6-2 or TRBV6-3 and TRBJ1-2; possible D gene TRBD1, 5 bases. CDR1 and CDR2 from the germline V gene are MNHEY and SVGEGT. The CDR3 extends over 11 amino acids. The ends were cut back, 6 bases at V and 7 bases at J, with 9 bases in the middle. The CDR3 coding sequence is TGTGCCAGCAGGGGACCAGGTGGCTACACCTTC. It encodes CASRGPGGYTF.

This clonotype was found a few times. This chain uses TRBV5-4 with TRBJ1-2; 9 nucleotides align to TRBD1. With V trimmed by 1 base and J by 4 bases, 2 bases remained unmatched. CDR3 length equals 14 residues. Germline V CDR1 and CDR2: SGHNT, YYREEE (reference sequence). CDR3: CASSLRGQGYGYTF. The CDR3 bases are TGTGCCAGCAGCTTGAGGGGACAGGGCTATGGCTACACCTTC.

This clonotype was seen only a few times. This chain links TRBV15 with TRBJ2-3; 7 nucleotides agree with TRBD2. J was trimmed by 0 bases and V by 4 bases; bases with no gene match: 4. Looked up from germline, CDR1 is LNHNV and CDR2 is YYDKDF (reference sequence). The CDR3 loop spans 15 amino acids. The CDR3 coding sequence is TGTGCCACCAGCAACCTAGCGGAAAGCACAGATACGCAGTATTTT. It specifies CATSNLAESTDTQYF.